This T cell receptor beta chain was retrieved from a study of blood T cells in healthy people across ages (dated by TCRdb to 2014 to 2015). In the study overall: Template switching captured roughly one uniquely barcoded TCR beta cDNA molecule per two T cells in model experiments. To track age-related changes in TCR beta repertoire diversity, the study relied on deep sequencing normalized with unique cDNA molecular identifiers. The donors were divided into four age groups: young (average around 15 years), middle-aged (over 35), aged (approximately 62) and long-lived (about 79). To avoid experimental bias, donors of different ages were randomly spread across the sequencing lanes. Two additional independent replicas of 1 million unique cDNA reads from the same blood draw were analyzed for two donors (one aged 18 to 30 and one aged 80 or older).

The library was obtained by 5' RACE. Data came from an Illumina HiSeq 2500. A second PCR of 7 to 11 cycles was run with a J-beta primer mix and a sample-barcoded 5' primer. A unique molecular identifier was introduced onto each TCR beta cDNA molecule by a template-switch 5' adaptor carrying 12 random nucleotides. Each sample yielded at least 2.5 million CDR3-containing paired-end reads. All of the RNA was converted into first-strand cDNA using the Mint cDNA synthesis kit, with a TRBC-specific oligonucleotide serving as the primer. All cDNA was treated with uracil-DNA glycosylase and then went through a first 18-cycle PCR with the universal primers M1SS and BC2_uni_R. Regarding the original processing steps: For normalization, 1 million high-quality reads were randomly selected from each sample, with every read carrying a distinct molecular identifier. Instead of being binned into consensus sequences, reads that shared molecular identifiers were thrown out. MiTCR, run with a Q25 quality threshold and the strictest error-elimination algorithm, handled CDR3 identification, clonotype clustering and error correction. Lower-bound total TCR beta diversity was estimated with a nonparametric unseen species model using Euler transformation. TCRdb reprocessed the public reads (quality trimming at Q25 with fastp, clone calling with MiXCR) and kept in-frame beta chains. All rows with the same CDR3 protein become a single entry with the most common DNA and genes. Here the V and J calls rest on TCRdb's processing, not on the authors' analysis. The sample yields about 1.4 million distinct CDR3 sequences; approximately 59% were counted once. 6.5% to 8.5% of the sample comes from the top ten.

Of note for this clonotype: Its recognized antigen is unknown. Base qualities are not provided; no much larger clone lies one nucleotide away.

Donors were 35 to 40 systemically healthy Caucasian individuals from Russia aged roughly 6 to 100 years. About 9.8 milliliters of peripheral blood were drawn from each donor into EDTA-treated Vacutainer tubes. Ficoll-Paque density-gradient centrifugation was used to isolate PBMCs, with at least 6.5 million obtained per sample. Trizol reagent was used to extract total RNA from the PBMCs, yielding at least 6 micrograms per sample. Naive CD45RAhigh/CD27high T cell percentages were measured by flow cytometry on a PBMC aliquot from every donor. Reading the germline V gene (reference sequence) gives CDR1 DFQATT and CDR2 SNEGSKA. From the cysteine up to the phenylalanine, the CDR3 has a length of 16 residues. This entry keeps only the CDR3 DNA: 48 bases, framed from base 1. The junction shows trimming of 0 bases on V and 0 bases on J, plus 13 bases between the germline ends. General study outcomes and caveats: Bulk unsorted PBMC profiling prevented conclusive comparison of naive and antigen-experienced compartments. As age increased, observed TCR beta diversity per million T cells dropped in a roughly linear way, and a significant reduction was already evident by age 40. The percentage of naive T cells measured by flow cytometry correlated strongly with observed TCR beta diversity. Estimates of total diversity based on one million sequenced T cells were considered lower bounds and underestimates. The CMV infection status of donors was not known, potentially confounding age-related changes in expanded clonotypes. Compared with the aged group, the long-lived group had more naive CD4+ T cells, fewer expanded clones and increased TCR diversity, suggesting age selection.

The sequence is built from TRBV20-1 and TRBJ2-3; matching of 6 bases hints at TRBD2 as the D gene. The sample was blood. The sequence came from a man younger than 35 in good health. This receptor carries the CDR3 CSARDQHRGSTDTQYF. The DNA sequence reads TGCAGTGCTAGAGACCAACATCGGGGGAGCACAGATACGCAGTATTTT.